Shown below are 21 T cell receptor beta chains from a single sample sequenced in a study of T cells after yellow fever vaccination. TCRdb reprocessed the 5' RACE reads with MiXCR, giving one entry per CDR3 protein. The sample holds approximately 340,000 distinct CDR3 sequences, 7.5% to 9% seen once. Sample: PBMCs, taken on the day of the first yellow fever vaccination. The origin of the receptors is a man aged 18 to 30 who received the YFV17D yellow fever vaccine.

This clonotype was seen more than once but under ten times. This sequence joins TRBV7-6 and TRBJ1-2; D call uncertain. The germline V gene has CDR1 SGHVS and CDR2 FNYEAQ. The CDR3 has 15 residues. V was pared by 1 base and J by 5 bases, with 14 bases between. The CDR3 DNA is TGTGCCAGCAGCTTAGGCCCAGCACAATGGTATGGCTACACCTTC. Protein: CASSLGPAQWYGYTF.

In its sample, this clonotype was seen a few times. The chain links TRBV6-2 or TRBV6-3 to TRBJ2-2; no firm D call. The CDR3 length is 15 residues. V was clipped by 4 bases and J by 5 bases, with 14 bases between them. Germline CDR1 MNHEY, CDR2 SVGEGT. In nucleotides, the CDR3 is TGTGCCAGCAGTTTGAACAACCCTAGGACCGGGGAGCTGTTTTTT. Protein product: CASSLNNPRTGELFF.

Many counts were recorded for this clonotype. The chain links TRBV5-6 to TRBJ2-3, with 10 positions matching TRBD2. The J segment lost 11 bases and the V segment lost 2 bases, leaving 17 bases of the junction unmatched. The CDR3 runs to 17 residues. CDR1 and CDR2 (germline): SGHDT, YYEEEE. This CDR3 is CASSFYQSTSGVIEQYF. For the CDR3, the DNA is TGTGCCAGCAGCTTTTACCAATCTACTAGCGGGGTTATCGAGCAGTATTTT. Drawing the rest from reference TRBV5-6 and TRBJ2-3, the complete variable domain is DAGVTQSPTHLIKTRGQQVTLRCSPKSGHDTVSWYQQALGQGPQFIFQYYEEEERQRGNFPDRFSGHQFPNYSSELNVNALLLGDSALYLCASSFYQSTSGVIEQYFGPGTRLTVL.

V usage is TRBV25-1 and J usage is TRBJ1-2; 9 bases are a match to TRBD1. CDR3 length: 15 amino acids. Trimming removed 1 base from V and 6 bases from J; junction bases left unmatched: 6. CDR1 is MGHDK and CDR2 is SYGVNS in the germline V gene. The CDR3: CASSEFLGQGNGYTF. The DNA for the CDR3 is TGTGCCAGCAGTGAATTCCTGGGACAGGGAAATGGCTACACCTTC.

This clonotype was seen many times. This chain links TRBV11-2 with TRBJ2-2; 7 bases map to TRBD1. V gave up 5 bases and J gave up 0 bases; unmatched junction bases: 3. Germline CDR1 and CDR2: SGHAT and FQNNGV. There are 15 residues in the CDR3. The CDR3 DNA follows: TGTGCCAGCAGCAAGGGACAGTCGAACACCGGGGAGCTGTTTTTT. Protein sequence: CASSKGQSNTGELFF. The variable domain in full, with the rest retrieved from reference TRBV11-2 and TRBJ2-2, is EAGVAQSPRYKIIEKRQSVAFWCNPISGHATLYWYQQILGQGPKLLIQFQNNGVVDDSQLPKDRFSAERLKGVDSTLKIQPAKLEDSAVYLCASSKGQSNTGELFFGEGSRLTVL.

This clonotype was counted at least ten times. The chain couples TRBV7-9 to TRBJ1-5; D gene ambiguous. V lost 3 bases, J lost 5 bases, and 5 bases lay in between. The CDR3 is 12 amino acids. Germline values: CDR1 SEHNR, CDR2 FQNEAQ (reference sequence). CDR3 sequence: CASSFGDQPQHF. The CDR3 DNA follows: TGTGCCAGCAGCTTTGGGGATCAGCCCCAGCATTTT.

V is TRBV7-2 and J is TRBJ1-6; D not resolved. Trimming shortened V by 3 bases and J by 9 bases, and 15 bases separated the two germline ends. The CDR3 extends over 15 amino acids. The germline CDR1 and CDR2 sequences are SGHTA and FQGNSA. CDR3: CASSFDVGRSSPLHF. In DNA form, the CDR3 reads TGTGCCAGCAGCTTCGACGTAGGGAGATCTTCACCCCTCCACTTT.

The chain has TRBV28 and TRBJ2-7; D is possibly TRBD2 (6 bases). There are 16 residues in the CDR3. Deletions cut 4 bases from V and 2 bases from J, with 18 bases between. Germline CDR1 and CDR2: MDHEN and SYDVKM. Written as DNA, the CDR3 is TGTGCCAGCAGTTCGCTCGGGGGTTTGGGCACCTACGAGCAGTACGTC. Translation gives CASSSLGGLGTYEQYV.

The chain is built from TRBV20-1 and TRBJ2-3; the match to TRBD2 covers 7 bases. V lost 7 bases to trimming and J lost 2 bases; unmatched junction nucleotides: 6. This CDR3 comprises 13 residues. In germline, CDR1 is DFQATT, CDR2 SNEGSKA (reference sequence). This chain's CDR3 is CSGRAGHTDTQYF. The CDR3 bases are TGCAGTGGGCGAGCGGGGCACACAGATACGCAGTATTTT.

This clonotype was seen more than once but under ten times. J is TRBJ2-3 and V is TRBV28; D perhaps matches TRBD1 (6 bases). CDR1 and CDR2 (germline): MDHEN, SYDVKM. The CDR3 consists of 16 residues. V lost 3 bases, J lost 1 base, and 14 bases lay in between. Written as DNA, the CDR3 is TGTGCCAGCAGTTTCGCGCAGGGGCATGGCACAGATACGCAGTATTTT. Translating gives CASSFAQGHGTDTQYF.

This clonotype occurred a few times. V usage is TRBV7-8 and J usage is TRBJ1-4, with TRBD1 as a possible D gene (6 bases). Trimming left V 1 base short and J 10 bases short, with 13 bases between. The CDR3 spans 14 residues. Germline V CDR1 and CDR2: SGHVS, FQNEAQ. CDR3 coding DNA: TGTGCCAGCAGCTTAGATATCAGGGGAGGAAAACTGTTTTTT. This gives the protein CASSLDIRGGKLFF.

In its sample, this clonotype was seen many times. An end of the junction differs from the germline gene, which may be a read error. The V and J genes are TRBV4-3 and TRBJ2-3; D is possibly TRBD1 (6 bases). Germline loops: CDR1 LGHNA, CDR2 YSLEER. This CDR3 spans 15 amino acids. DNA for the CDR3: TGTGCCAGCAGCCAAGGGGCCCAGGGGACAGATACGCAGTATTTT. Translation gives CASSQGAQGTDTQYF.

Many counts were recorded for this clonotype. This chain connects TRBV2 to TRBJ2-3; 9 nucleotides align to TRBD2. CDR3 size: 15 residues. V was clipped by 5 bases and J by 5 bases; unmatched bases: 8. Germline V CDR1 and CDR2: SNHLY, FYNNEI. The CDR3, as DNA: TGTGCCAGCAGTCGCGGGGGGGCCATAGGAGATACGCAGTATTTT. Protein product: CASSRGGAIGDTQYF.

This clonotype was seen repeatedly, ten times or more. The chain links TRBV20-1 to TRBJ1-5; D not certain. The CDR3 totals 13 residues. V was shortened by 0 bases and J by 6 bases, with 9 bases between the two germline ends. The V gene's germline CDR1 is DFQATT and CDR2 SNEGSKA (reference sequence). CDR3 sequence: CSAREGSGQPQHF. As DNA, the CDR3 is TGCAGTGCTAGAGAGGGCAGCGGTCAGCCCCAGCATTTT.

V usage is TRBV4-2 and J usage is TRBJ2-3; no definite D call. This CDR3 is built from 13 residues. The ends were cut back, 6 bases at V and 2 bases at J, with 9 bases in the middle. In germline, CDR1 is LGHNA, CDR2 YNFKEQ. CDR3 sequence reads: CASSPLDTDTQYF. Here the CDR3 DNA reads TGTGCCAGCAGTCCACTTGACACAGATACGCAGTATTTT.

This clonotype was seen many times. The gene calls are TRBV20-1 and TRBJ1-5, with D possibly matching TRBD1 (5 bases). Germline loops: CDR1 DFQATT, CDR2 SNEGSKA (reference sequence). This CDR3 has 14 amino acids. Trimming left V 4 bases short and J 9 bases short, with 19 bases between. CDR3: CSATGTGESGPQHF. The CDR3 DNA sequence: TGCAGTGCTACCGGGACCGGGGAGTCAGGGCCCCAGCATTTT.

This clonotype has a handful of counts. The V gene is TRBV20-1, the J gene TRBJ2-5; TRBD1 matches 7 bases. The CDR3 has 13 residues. CDR1 is DFQATT, CDR2 SNEGSKA, per germline (reference sequence). The V gene end was trimmed by 4 bases and the J gene end by 5 bases; junction bases not matched to a gene: 7. The CDR3 nucleotides read TGCAGTGCTAACGCAGGGGGAAAGGAGACCCAGTACTTC. It translates to CSANAGGKETQYF.

Only a few counts were recorded for this clonotype. V gene TRBV11-2 combines with J gene TRBJ2-7; TRBD2 aligns across 8 bases. The CDR3 loop spans 14 amino acids. The junction had 5 bases not matched to a gene; V was cut back by 5 bases and J by 2 bases. Germline values: CDR1 SGHAT, CDR2 FQNNGV. The CDR3 sequence is CASSARTSPYEQYV. CDR3 nucleotide sequence: TGTGCCAGCAGCGCCCGGACTAGCCCCTACGAGCAGTACGTC.

This chain joins TRBV5-1 and TRBJ2-2; 11 bases are shared with TRBD1. The CDR3 spans 15 residues. J was trimmed by 0 bases and V by 8 bases; bases with no gene match: 3. Germline V gives CDR1 SGHRS, CDR2 YFSETQ. The chain's CDR3 is CASGQGAPNTGELFF. Written as DNA, the CDR3 is TGCGCCAGTGGACAGGGGGCTCCGAACACCGGGGAGCTGTTTTTT.

This clonotype was observed many times. The V gene is TRBV7-2, the J gene TRBJ1-5, with 7 bases matching TRBD1. The germline gives CDR1 SGHTA, CDR2 FQGNSA. V lost 5 bases to trimming and J lost 6 bases; unmatched junction nucleotides: 10. The CDR3 length is 15 residues. The CDR3 loop is CASSPGTVLSQPQHF. In DNA, the CDR3 is TGTGCCAGCAGCCCCGGGACAGTGTTGAGTCAGCCCCAGCATTTT.

This clonotype was seen a handful of times. V gene TRBV7-2 combines with J gene TRBJ1-1; D is ambiguous. Germline V gene lookup returns CDR1 SGHTA and CDR2 FQGNSA. The CDR3 is 15 residues long. Trimming took off 2 bases at V and 5 bases at J, with 15 bases between the two ends. Here the CDR3 DNA reads TGTGCCAGCAGCTTATCGACTGGGTACGGAACTGAAGCTTTCTTT. This translates into CASSLSTGYGTEAFF.